This TCR beta chain was captured by sequencing in a study of Graves' ophthalmopathy and Graves' hyperthyroidism. The V gene lost 2 bases and the J gene lost 0 bases, with 8 bases spanning the gap. Germline CDR1 reads MNHEY; CDR2 reads SVGEGT. The CDR3 has 14 residues. General study findings and limits: Blood also harbored most expanded thyroid clonotypes above 0.001 frequency.

Amplified TCR beta CDR3 regions were obtained using RNA transcripts as template. A first-round RT-PCR used HTBI primers, followed by a second-round multiplex PCR. Using its own MiXCR run on the multiplex PCR reads, TCRdb lists one record per CDR3 protein. Here the sample spans 350,000 to 450,000 distinct CDR3 sequences, around 17% being singletons. Presentation of ophthalmopathy in the donors involved moderate-to-severe activity, CAS ≥3, NOSPECS ≥4 and a duration under 3 months. Clinical symptoms, serum thyroxine, TRAb, thyroid ultrasound and orbital computed tomography were relied on for diagnosis. An approximately 10 ml volume of fresh peripheral blood provided the PBMCs. As regards this clonotype: Antigen: not known.

This chain connects TRBV6-2 or TRBV6-3 to TRBJ2-7; TRBD1 might be the D (6 bases). Sequencing was done on a sample of peripheral blood. The receptor's source is a woman aged 18-29 years with Graves' ophthalmopathy. CDR3 in amino acids: CASSYPTGSYEQYF. Here the CDR3 DNA reads TGTGCCAGCAGTTACCCGACAGGCTCCTACGAGCAGTACTTC.